The present entry profiles one T cell receptor beta chain with its context. Its specificity is not known. These data are taken from a study of CD8+CD57+ T cells in acquired aplastic anemia. Study information: The sorted CD4+ and CD8+ cells yielded an average around 3.2 ug of DNA.

Sequenced patients had shown CD8+CD57+ cell expansion by flow cytometry. There were no patients without severe acquired aplastic anemia. Germline V gene data show CDR1 as LNHNV and CDR2 as YYDKDF (reference sequence). The CDR3 runs 13 residues. The junction had 1 base not matched to a gene; V was cut back by 0 bases and J by 8 bases. Points from the study as a whole: No significant patient-versus-control difference appeared in CD8+ Simpson's diversity.

The TCR beta profiling, which covered VDJ combination and CDR3 sequence, was carried out using genomic DNA as the template. MiXCR was run by TCRdb on the reads, yielding one entry per CDR3 protein. The sample has approximately 170,000 distinct CDR3 sequences, over 40% seen once. The sample was sorted CD4+, CD8+, or CD8+CD57+ T cells (not recorded which) from PBMCs. This receptor was taken from a human donor with aplastic anemia. This chain joins TRBV15 and TRBJ2-1, with TRBD2 identical over 7 bases. This chain's CDR3 is CATSRDRGDEQFF. CDR3 sequence (DNA): TGTGCCACCAGCAGAGACCGGGGGGATGAGCAGTTCTTC.